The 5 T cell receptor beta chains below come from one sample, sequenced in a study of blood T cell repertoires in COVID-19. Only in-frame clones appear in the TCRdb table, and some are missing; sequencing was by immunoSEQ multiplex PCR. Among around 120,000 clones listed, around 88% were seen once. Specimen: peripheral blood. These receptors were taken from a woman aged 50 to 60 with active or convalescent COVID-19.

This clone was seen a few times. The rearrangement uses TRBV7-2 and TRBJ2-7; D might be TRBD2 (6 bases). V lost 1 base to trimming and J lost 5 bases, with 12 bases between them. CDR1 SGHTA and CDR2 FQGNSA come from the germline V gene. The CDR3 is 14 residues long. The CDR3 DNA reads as TGTGCCAGCAGCTTAGACCGGGGGAGCCACGAGCAGTACTTC. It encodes CASSLDRGSHEQYF.

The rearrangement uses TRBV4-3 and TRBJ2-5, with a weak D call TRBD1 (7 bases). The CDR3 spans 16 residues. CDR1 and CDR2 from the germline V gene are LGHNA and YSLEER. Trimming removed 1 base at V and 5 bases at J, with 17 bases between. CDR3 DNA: TGCGCCAGCAGCCAAGGCGGGACAGCGCTAGGGGAGACCCAGTACTTC. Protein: CASSQGGTALGETQYF.

This chain's CDR3 is CASTRNYGYTF. The CDR3 DNA is TGTGCCAGCACACGAAACTATGGCTACACCTTC. V and J are TRBV19 and TRBJ1-2; D unresolved. The germline V and J ends were trimmed by 9 bases and 2 bases, with 7 bases remaining between them. Germline assignment: CDR1 LNHDA and CDR2 SQIVND (reference sequence). This CDR3 is 11 amino acids long.

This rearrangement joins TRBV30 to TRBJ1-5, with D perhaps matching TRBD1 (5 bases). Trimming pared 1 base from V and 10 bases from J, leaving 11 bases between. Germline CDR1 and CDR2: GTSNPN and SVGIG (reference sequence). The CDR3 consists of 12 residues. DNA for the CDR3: TGTGCCTGGAGTGAGGGGAAGCAACCCCAGCATTTT. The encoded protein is CAWSEGKQPQHF. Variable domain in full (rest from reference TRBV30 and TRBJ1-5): SQTIHQWPATLVQPVGSPLSLECTVEGTSNPNLYWYRQAAGRGLQLLFYSVGIGQISSEVPQNLSASRPQDRQFILSSKKLLLSDSGFYLCAWSEGKQPQHFGDGTRLSIL.

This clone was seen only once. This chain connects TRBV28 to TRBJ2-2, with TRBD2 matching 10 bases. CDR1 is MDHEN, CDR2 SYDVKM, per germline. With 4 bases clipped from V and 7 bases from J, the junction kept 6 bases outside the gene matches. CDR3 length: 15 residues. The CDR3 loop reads CASSSTGTSDGELFF. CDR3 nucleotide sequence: TGTGCCAGCAGTTCGACCGGGACTAGCGACGGGGAGCTGTTTTTT.